The source of this TCR beta chain is a study of T cell responses to AZD1222 COVID-19 vaccine. Germline CDR1 is SGHTA and CDR2 is FQGTGA. The CDR3 is made up of 14 amino acids. The junction had 6 bases not matched to a gene; V was cut back by 4 bases and J by 7 bases. Using immunoSEQ multiplex PCR, the repertoire was profiled, and TCRdb retains in-frame clones only, with some absent. The repertoire holds tens of thousands of clones, just over 90% seen once, with 22% in the top ten. This clone was detected a few times. The material sequenced was peripheral blood, taken on day 0 of AZD1222 vaccination. The V call is TRBV7-3, the J call TRBJ2-1, with TRBD2 matching over 8 bases. This TCR derives from an adult in good health. The CDR3 loop reads CASSSTGGPNEQFF. For the CDR3, the DNA is TGTGCCAGCAGCTCCACGGGGGGGCCGAATGAGCAGTTCTTC.